A single sample is the source of the 20 T cell receptor beta chains below, sequenced in a study of CD8 T cells in Susac syndrome. cDNA came from roughly 0.47 to 1 ug RNA primed by random hexamers. TCRdb re-derived calls from the immunoSEQ multiplex PCR reads in MiXCR, one entry per CDR3 protein. Of about 120,000 distinct CDR3 sequences listed, 90% to 95% are singletons. Sequencing input: CD8+ T cells from PBMCs. These TCRs come from a human donor with Susac syndrome.

CDR3 sequence: CASSLGGGAQPQHF. CDR3 DNA: TGTGCCAGCAGCTTGGGAGGGGGCGCCCAGCCCCAGCATTTT. This chain links TRBV5-6 with TRBJ1-5, with 7 positions matching TRBD1. Germline CDR1 SGHDT, CDR2 YYEEEE. This CDR3 comprises 14 residues. Losses at the gene ends were 0 bases for V and 7 bases for J; bases not matched to a gene: 4.

The CDR3 reads CSVEDRGYEQYF. DNA of the CDR3: TGCAGCGTGGAGGACAGGGGCTACGAGCAGTACTTC. The chain employs TRBV29-1 and TRBJ2-7; 9 positions agree with TRBD1. Germline V gene lookup returns CDR1 SQVTM and CDR2 ANQGSEA. J was trimmed by 3 bases and V by 6 bases; bases with no gene match: 3. The CDR3 sequence is 12 residues long.

The chain is built from TRBV10-3 and TRBJ1-2; D is possibly TRBD1 (5 bases). The CDR3 covers 16 residues. Trimming took 1 base from V and 7 from J, leaving 19 bases between them. Germline CDR1 reads ENHRY; CDR2 reads SYGVKD. The chain's CDR3 is CAISEFFLAGSVGYTF. For the CDR3, the DNA is TGTGCCATCAGTGAGTTTTTTCTCGCAGGGTCGGTTGGCTACACCTTC.

This chain uses TRBV25-1 with TRBJ2-7; TRBD1 matches at 8 bases. CDR3 length: 13 amino acids. CDR1 is MGHDK and CDR2 is SYGVNS in the germline V gene. V shed 3 bases, J shed 6 bases, and the junction held 4 bases outside the gene matches. The CDR3 region is CASSDRGLSEQYF. The DNA of the CDR3 is TGTGCCAGCAGTGACAGGGGGCTGAGCGAGCAGTACTTC.

The chain combines TRBV20-1 with TRBJ1-6; possible D gene TRBD1, 5 bases. The CDR3 contains 17 residues. From germline, CDR1 is DFQATT and CDR2 SNEGSKA (reference sequence). With 0 bases removed from V and 4 bases from J, the gap between germline ends came to 16 bases. The CDR3 DNA reads TGCAGTGCTAGAGATCAGGGACGCAGGAATTATAATTCACCCCTCCACTTT. Its protein is CSARDQGRRNYNSPLHF.

The chain uses TRBV19 and TRBJ1-5; 9 nucleotides align to TRBD1. Germline V gives CDR1 LNHDA, CDR2 SQIVND (reference sequence). J gave up 7 bases and V 7 bases, and 5 bases lay outside the gene matches. This CDR3 comprises 13 residues. In DNA, the CDR3 is TGTGCCAGTAACAGGGGGCTGGGACAGCCCCAGCATTTT. Its translation is CASNRGLGQPQHF.

The chain's CDR3 is CASSVAPSGSSYEQYF. The CDR3 coding sequence is TGTGCCAGCAGCGTAGCCCCCTCGGGGAGCTCCTACGAGCAGTACTTC. The V gene is TRBV9, the J gene TRBJ2-7, with D tentatively TRBD2 (5 bases). CDR3 length: 16 amino acids. Deletions cut 0 bases from V and 0 bases from J, with 13 bases between. Germline values: CDR1 SGDLS, CDR2 YYNGEE.

CDR3: CSASLIGYTDTQYF. The CDR3 region has the DNA TGCAGTGCTAGTTTAATCGGGTACACAGATACGCAGTATTTT. This chain connects TRBV20-1 to TRBJ2-3; D is undetermined. V was shortened by 3 bases and J by 2 bases, with 12 bases between the two germline ends. This CDR3 comprises 14 residues. Germline lookup yields CDR1 DFQATT and CDR2 SNEGSKA (reference sequence).

The chain is built from TRBV20-1 and TRBJ1-5, with 9 bases fitting TRBD1. CDR3 size: 16 residues. Germline V lookup: CDR1 DFQATT, CDR2 SNEGSKA (reference sequence). Trimming at V came to 1 base and at J to 7 bases, leaving 11 bases not matched to a gene. The CDR3 is CSARGGQGALGQPQHF. As DNA, the CDR3 is TGCAGTGCTAGAGGGGGACAGGGAGCTTTAGGACAGCCCCAGCATTTT.

The chain is built from TRBV6-5 and TRBJ1-5; D unclear. The germline V and J ends were trimmed by 6 bases and 6 bases, with 15 bases remaining between them. CDR1 and CDR2 (germline): MNHEY, SVGAGI. The CDR3 is 14 residues long. CDR3 sequence (DNA): TGTGCCAGCAGCCCCCTCCTGGGGTTTCAGCCCCAGCATTTT. Translated, it gives CASSPLLGFQPQHF.

The chain couples TRBV6-5 to TRBJ2-2, with unresolved D. The germline CDR1 and CDR2 sequences are MNHEY and SVGAGI. This CDR3 has 14 residues. The ends were cut back, 0 bases at V and 5 bases at J, with 7 bases in the middle. CDR3 loop: CASSYSSKTGELFF. The CDR3 DNA is TGTGCCAGCAGTTACTCGAGTAAGACCGGGGAGCTGTTTTTT.

This chain joins TRBV12-3 or TRBV12-4 and TRBJ1-5; D possibly corresponds to TRBD1 (5 bases). V was trimmed by 5 bases and J by 6 bases, leaving 17 bases between them. The CDR3 spans 15 residues. DNA for the CDR3: TGTGCCAGCAGTAGCCAGGGTTTGCTGCCTCAGCCCCAGCATTTT. Residues: CASSSQGLLPQPQHF.

The gene calls are TRBV30 and TRBJ1-1; no firm D call. Germline assignment: CDR1 GTSNPN and CDR2 SVGIG (reference sequence). V shed 4 bases and J shed 1 base, with 4 bases lying between them. This CDR3 spans 11 amino acids. The CDR3: CAWNKNTEAFF. The CDR3 DNA reads TGTGCCTGGAACAAGAACACTGAAGCTTTCTTT.

The chain is built from TRBV7-2 and TRBJ2-7, with D unclear. The V end was cut by 1 base, the J end by 2 bases, with 6 bases between. Germline assignment: CDR1 SGHTA and CDR2 FQGNSA. This CDR3 comprises 13 residues. DNA of the CDR3: TGTGCCAGCAGCTTAGTACTGCCCTACGAGCAGTACTTC. Amino acids: CASSLVLPYEQYF.

The genes are TRBV5-6 and TRBJ1-1, with 7 bases lining up with TRBD1. The CDR3 runs 13 residues. Germline values: CDR1 SGHDT, CDR2 YYEEEE. V trimming: 3 bases; J trimming: 7 bases; junction bases outside the gene matches: 6. This CDR3 reads CASSSTGAHEAFF. CDR3 nucleotides: TGTGCCAGCAGCTCCACAGGGGCCCATGAAGCTTTCTTT. Drawing the rest from reference TRBV5-6 and TRBJ1-1, the complete variable domain is DAGVTQSPTHLIKTRGQQVTLRCSPKSGHDTVSWYQQALGQGPQFIFQYYEEEERQRGNFPDRFSGHQFPNYSSELNVNALLLGDSALYLCASSSTGAHEAFFGQGTRLTVV.

This clonotype has a handful of counts. The J gene is TRBJ2-1, the V gene TRBV7-9, with D maybe TRBD1 (6 bases). Germline V gene data show CDR1 as SEHNR and CDR2 as FQNEAQ (reference sequence). Trimming removed 4 bases at V and 7 bases at J, with 8 bases between. This CDR3 spans 12 amino acids. The DNA for the CDR3 is TGTGCCAGCAGCTCTCAGGGGAATGAGCAGTTCTTC. Translation gives CASSSQGNEQFF.

This sequence joins TRBV5-1 and TRBJ2-1; 12 bases map to TRBD2. J lost 7 bases, V lost 4 bases, and 3 bases had no gene match. CDR3 length: 14 amino acids. The V gene's germline CDR1 is SGHRS and CDR2 YFSETQ. CDR3 DNA: TGCGCCAGCAGCCCTAGCGGGGGGGCGAATGAGCAGTTCTTC. Translating gives CASSPSGGANEQFF.

The chain combines TRBV25-1 with TRBJ2-5; D uncertain. There are 13 residues in the CDR3. Germline V gene data show CDR1 as MGHDK and CDR2 as SYGVNS. The V end was cut by 2 bases, the J end by 1 base, with 5 bases between. CDR3: CASSEDTQETQYF. DNA for the CDR3: TGTGCCAGCAGTGAAGACACCCAAGAGACCCAGTACTTC. Supplemented by reference TRBV25-1 and TRBJ2-5, the full variable domain reads EADIYQTPRYLVIGTGKKITLECSQTMGHDKMYWYQQDPGMELHLIHYSYGVNSTEKGDLSSESTVSRIRTEHFPLTLESARPSHTSQYLCASSEDTQETQYFGPGTRLLVL.

V and J are TRBV12-3 or TRBV12-4 and TRBJ1-2; D gene ambiguous. Trimming shortened V by 3 bases and J by 9 bases, and 17 bases separated the two germline ends. The CDR3 totals 14 residues. CDR3 loop: CASSLGSSSASYTF. The CDR3 bases are TGTGCCAGCAGTTTGGGCAGTTCCTCGGCCAGCTACACCTTC.

The chain joins TRBV29-1 to TRBJ2-2, with a possible D match to TRBD1 (6 bases). Germline CDR1 is SQVTM and CDR2 is ANQGSEA. The germline V and J ends were trimmed by 0 bases and 9 bases, with 14 bases remaining between them. The CDR3 loop spans 14 amino acids. DNA of the CDR3: TGCAGCGTTGAAGATCGTCAGGGGAAGAGGGAGCTGTTTTTT. As protein: CSVEDRQGKRELFF.